This TCR beta chain was recovered during a study of cytomegalovirus exposure and HLA in healthy donors. In the study overall: From about 200 million T cells, an earlier analysis saw approximately 110 million unique TCR beta sequences. Within an early data release were approximately 85 million unique TCRs drawn from HLA-typed donors.

PCR was performed using 60 Vbeta and 13 Jbeta primers. Only in-frame clones appear in the TCRdb table, and some are missing; sequencing was by immunoSEQ multiplex PCR. The top ten hold 1% to 1.5% of the sample, which has 99,000 or so clones, less than 80% seen once. Per germline, CDR1 SGDLS and CDR2 YYNGEE. V lost 0 bases and J 4 bases, leaving 14 bases between the germline ends. This CDR3 contains 16 residues. The clonotype comes from a man aged 30 to 39 in good health and CMV-seronegative. The chain recombines TRBV9 with TRBJ2-1; TRBD2 is a possible D gene (6 bases). The sequenced sample was PBMCs. This CDR3 is CASSVGGVSTYNEQFF. Here the CDR3 DNA reads TGTGCCAGCAGCGTAGGCGGGGTATCCACTTACAATGAGCAGTTCTTC. The variable domain in full, completed from reference TRBV9 and TRBJ2-1, reads DSGVTQTPKHLITATGQRVTLRCSPRSGDLSVYWYQQSLDQGLQFLIQYYNGEERAKGNILERFSAQQFPDLHSELNLSSLELGDSALYFCASSVGGVSTYNEQFFGPGTRLTVL.